This T cell receptor (beta chain) was documented in a study of blood T cell repertoires in COVID-19. At the level of the study: Spain, Italy and the United States supplied samples that represented acute and convalescent COVID-19. PBMCs, B-cell-depleted T cells, or T cells were the source of the cDNA or gDNA that made up the material.

CDR3 length: 15 amino acids. Germline V gene sequence: CDR1 SGHNT, CDR2 YENEEA. V was pared by 4 bases and J by 1 base, with 13 bases between. Study processing details: Amplification of reference gene primers was used by the study to estimate nucleated cell counts. The repertoire was sequenced with immunoSEQ multiplex PCR; TCRdb's copy has only in-frame clones and lacks some. V, J and clone size derive from that table, while D and trimming were established from the DNA sequence. Counted here are 110,000 to 150,000 clones, around 83% occurring once; the ten biggest clones make up roughly 10%. The receptor was isolated from a man aged 55 to 70 with active or convalescent COVID-19. This rearrangement joins TRBV11-3 to TRBJ1-1; D perhaps matches TRBD1 (6 bases). The sample consisted of peripheral blood. The CDR3 region is CASSSALGQNTEAFF. DNA of the CDR3: TGTGCCAGCAGCTCTGCACTGGGACAGAACACTGAAGCTTTCTTT.